The clone carrying this T cell receptor (beta chain) occurred many times. Its antigen is still unknown. 5'RACE primed at constant segments yielded TCR alpha and TCR beta cDNA libraries bearing sample barcodes and UMIs. TCRdb reprocessed the 5' RACE reads with MiXCR, giving one entry per CDR3 protein. The sample lists 100,000 to 150,000 distinct CDR3 sequences, around 6.3% occurring once. V lost 3 bases to trimming and J lost 7 bases; unmatched junction nucleotides: 9. There are 14 residues in the CDR3. From germline, CDR1 is SGHVS and CDR2 FNYEAQ. This sample is drawn from a study of T-cell memory formation after mild COVID-19. Regarding the study as a whole: CD8+ contracting clones occupied EMRA, while CD4+ ones occupied mainly CM and EM. In pre-infection memory, a portion of responding clones appeared, which suggested that cross-reactive memory joined. Confirmation was lacking for SARS-CoV-2 specificity of second-wave clones that peaked on day 37.

The sequenced material came from PBMCs or a T cell subset sorted from them (not recorded which). J is TRBJ2-7 and V is TRBV7-6; 7 nucleotides agree with TRBD2. This TCR was recovered from an adult woman who had mild COVID-19 (a few samples of this study predate the infection). Cell type and time point are not known. CDR3 sequence: CASSFAGALVEQYF. DNA of the CDR3: TGTGCCAGCAGCTTTGCGGGAGCCCTGGTTGAGCAGTACTTC.